One sample yielded the 15 T cell receptor beta chains listed below, sequenced in a study of T cells in Graves' hyperthyroidism and ophthalmopathy. It was RNA transcripts that yielded the amplified TCR beta CDR3 regions. The HTBI primer set served for first-round RT-PCR of the TCR CDR3. TCRdb used MiXCR to reprocess the multiplex PCR reads, holding one entry per CDR3 protein. The table has approximately 560,000 distinct CDR3 sequences, roughly 46% seen once. What was sequenced was peripheral blood or thyroid tissue (not recorded which). The receptors stem from a woman aged 18 to 35 with Graves' hyperthyroidism.

The chain uses TRBV7-6 and TRBJ2-5; tentatively, D is TRBD1 or TRBD2 (5 bases each). CDR1 SGHVS and CDR2 FNYEAQ come from the germline V gene. Trimming took 5 bases from V and 5 from J, leaving 12 bases between them. The CDR3 is made up of 13 amino acids. CDR3 amino acids: CASSGPGDETQYF. CDR3 DNA: TGTGCCAGCAGCGGCCCCGGGGACGAGACCCAGTACTTC.

This clonotype was recorded at least ten times. Mismatch with germline at one junction end may stem from a read error. The J gene is TRBJ1-6, the V gene TRBV10-3; D call uncertain. Per the germline V gene, CDR1 is ENHRY and CDR2 is SYGVKD. The CDR3 covers 13 residues. The CDR3 sequence: CASSEARGSPLHF. CDR3 DNA sequence: TGTGCCAGCAGTGAAGCGCGTGGTTCACCCCTCCACTTT.

This clonotype came up many times. This sequence joins TRBV25-1 and TRBJ1-4; a possible D gene is TRBD1 (5 bases). Germline V gene sequence: CDR1 MGHDK, CDR2 SYGVNS. This CDR3 has 14 amino acids. V was cut by 6 bases and J by 5 bases, with 13 bases left in between. In nucleotides, the CDR3 is TGTGCCAGCAGCGCCGGACAACCCAATGAAAAACTGTTTTTT. It is translated as CASSAGQPNEKLFF. Variable domain in full (rest from reference TRBV25-1 and TRBJ1-4): EADIYQTPRYLVIGTGKKITLECSQTMGHDKMYWYQQDPGMELHLIHYSYGVNSTEKGDLSSESTVSRIRTEHFPLTLESARPSHTSQYLCASSAGQPNEKLFFGSGTQLSVL.

This clonotype was seen repeatedly, ten times or more. V and J are TRBV2 and TRBJ2-6; no clear D. This CDR3 comprises 13 residues. Germline V CDR1 and CDR2: SNHLY, FYNNEI. V dropped 2 bases and J dropped 4 bases, with 3 bases sitting between them. The chain's CDR3 is CASSETGANVLTF. As DNA, the CDR3 is TGTGCCAGCAGTGAAACCGGGGCCAACGTCCTGACTTTC.

The sample holds a few counts of this clonotype. The chain recombines TRBV29-1 with TRBJ1-1; 8 bases match TRBD1. In germline, CDR1 is SQVTM, CDR2 ANQGSEA. The trim removed 7 bases at V and 1 base at J, leaving 5 bases unmatched. The CDR3 runs 13 residues. The CDR3 DNA sequence: TGCAGCGCCACGGACAGGGCGAACACTGAAGCTTTCTTT. As protein: CSATDRANTEAFF.

This chain connects TRBV2 to TRBJ1-6, with 9 positions matching TRBD1. The CDR3 length is 16 residues. V shed 5 bases and J 8 bases; nucleotides not matched to a gene: 10. Germline V gene lookup returns CDR1 SNHLY and CDR2 FYNNEI. The CDR3 loop is CASSPRVDRGDSPLHF. Here the CDR3 DNA reads TGTGCCAGCAGTCCGAGGGTCGACAGGGGGGATTCACCCCTCCACTTT.

V usage is TRBV2 and J usage is TRBJ2-7; TRBD2 aligns across 8 bases. The V gene's germline CDR1 is SNHLY and CDR2 FYNNEI. V lost 8 bases to trimming and J lost 4 bases; unmatched junction nucleotides: 10. This CDR3 is 14 amino acids long. The CDR3 nucleotides are TGTGCCAGCTCCTATAGCGGGACTTTTTACGAGCAGTACTTC. Its translation is CASSYSGTFYEQYF.

At least ten counts were recorded for this clonotype. The chain recombines TRBV29-1 with TRBJ1-4, with 7 bases aligning to TRBD1. Per the germline V gene, CDR1 is SQVTM and CDR2 is ANQGSEA. V was pared by 4 bases and J by 2 bases, with 4 bases of the junction left unmatched. The CDR3 consists of 14 residues. The CDR3 nucleotides read TGCAGCGTTGCAGGGGGAGGCACTAATGAAAAACTGTTTTTT. It yields the protein CSVAGGGTNEKLFF.

In regard to this clonotype: The junction shows a germline mismatch at one end, possibly a read error. J is TRBJ1-1 and V is TRBV29-1; 10 bases are shared with TRBD1. There are 9 residues in the CDR3. Germline assignment: CDR1 SQVTM and CDR2 ANQGSEA. This CDR3 reads CSVVGQGVF. CDR3 DNA sequence: TGCAGCGTTGTTGGACAGGGGGTCTTT.

This clonotype has only a few counts. This CDR3 is CASSIAGASYEQYF. The CDR3 nucleotides read TGTGCCAGTAGTATAGCGGGAGCCTCTTACGAGCAGTACTTC. The V gene is TRBV19, the J gene TRBJ2-7, with D possibly TRBD2 on 6 matching bases. Germline V gene lookup returns CDR1 LNHDA and CDR2 SQIVND (reference sequence). The CDR3 covers 14 residues. Trimming took 1 base from V and 4 from J, leaving 11 bases between them.

Points on this clonotype: The junction shows a germline mismatch at one end, possibly a read error. The chain carries TRBV7-9 and TRBJ1-2, with TRBD1 as a possible D gene (5 bases). CDR3 length: 14 residues. Germline CDR1 reads SEHNR; CDR2 reads FQNEAQ (reference sequence). CDR3: CASSHVAGVSGYTF. DNA of the CDR3: TGCGCCAGCAGCCACGTCGCGGGGGTTTCTGGCTACACCTTC. The full variable domain, in which reference TRBV7-9 and TRBJ1-2 provide the parts outside the CDR3, is DTGVSQNPRHKITKRGQNVTFRCDPISEHNRLYWYRQTLGQGPEFLTYFQNEAQLEKSRLLSDRFSAERPKGSFSTLEIQRTEQGDSAMYLCASSHVAGVSGYTFGSGTRLTVV.

V is TRBV2 and J is TRBJ2-7; unclear D gene. Germline V gene sequence: CDR1 SNHLY, CDR2 FYNNEI. V shed 10 bases and J shed 2 bases, with 18 bases lying between them. CDR3 size: 14 residues. The CDR3 here is CANTPRTETYEQYF. Written as DNA, the CDR3 is TGTGCCAACACCCCTCGGACGGAGACCTACGAGCAGTACTTC.

This clonotype was detected a few times. V usage is TRBV20-1 and J usage is TRBJ2-5, with D perhaps matching TRBD2 (6 bases). CDR3 length equals 11 residues. From germline, CDR1 is DFQATT and CDR2 SNEGSKA (reference sequence). CDR3 DNA: TGCAGCCTCGGGGGATGGGAGACCCAGTACTTC. As protein: CSLGGWETQYF.

This clonotype was found a few times. The chain has TRBV20-1 and TRBJ1-2; D not certain. Germline loops: CDR1 DFQATT, CDR2 SNEGSKA (reference sequence). The CDR3 has 16 residues. V shed 6 bases and J shed 3 bases, with 23 bases lying between them. The CDR3 DNA follows: TGCAGTGCCACCCCGTCGGCCGAGTTCGTCGACTATGGCTACACCTTC. This encodes CSATPSAEFVDYGYTF.

This clonotype was seen only once. The chain links TRBV10-3 to TRBJ2-5, with D possibly being TRBD2 (5 bases). The CDR3 has 14 amino acids. The germline V and J ends were trimmed by 3 bases and 4 bases, with 12 bases remaining between them. The germline V gene encodes CDR1 ENHRY and CDR2 SYGVKD. This CDR3 reads CAISDGVSGETQYF. The CDR3 DNA reads TGTGCCATCAGTGACGGGGTGTCGGGAGAGACCCAGTACTTC.